This is a list of T cell receptor beta chains from one sample in a study of technical replicates of blood from four donors. Only in-frame clones appear in the TCRdb table, and some are missing; sequencing was by immunoSEQ multiplex PCR. In the table there are about 73,000 clones, around 93% of which are singletons. Sample: T cells isolated from PBMCs. Every receptor here comes from a human donor in good health. Each CDR3 is given with its conserved first and last residue. A D gene is named only where the DNA matches it firmly. Clone size is not always given. Where it is, it says once, few, many or a class for expanded clones.

D gene: TRBD1
V gene: TRBV27
clone size: .
J gene: TRBJ2-2
CDR3 protein: CASTETGGPGELFF
CDR3 DNA: TGTGCCAGCACCGAGACAGGGGGCCCCGGGGAGCTGTTTTTT

D gene: TRBD1
V gene: TRBV19
clone size: .
J gene: TRBJ2-4
CDR3 protein: CASSIFDRVNIQYF
CDR3 DNA: TGTGCCAGTAGTATATTCGACAGGGTGAACATTCAGTACTTC

D gene: .
V gene: TRBV7-9
clone size: .
J gene: TRBJ1-5
CDR3 protein: CASSADSQNQPQHF
CDR3 DNA: TGTGCCAGCAGCGCGGACAGCCAAAATCAGCCCCAGCATTTT

D gene: TRBD2
V gene: TRBV11-2
clone size: .
J gene: TRBJ2-7
CDR3 protein: CASSLYPLAVGAYEQYF
CDR3 DNA: TGTGCCAGCAGCTTATACCCCCTAGCGGTGGGTGCCTACGAGCAGTACTTC

D gene: .
V gene: TRBV5-4
clone size: .
J gene: TRBJ1-3
CDR3 protein: CASSFQGTGNTIYF
CDR3 DNA: TGTGCCAGCAGCTTTCAGGGCACTGGAAACACCATATATTTT

D gene: TRBD1
V gene: TRBV7-7
clone size: .
J gene: TRBJ2-1
CDR3 protein: CASSWGQGRGYEQFF
CDR3 DNA: TGTGCTAGCAGCTGGGGACAGGGGAGGGGGTACGAGCAGTTCTTC

D gene: .
V gene: TRBV11-2
clone size: .
J gene: TRBJ2-3
CDR3 protein: CASSSGTLRGRGDTQYF
CDR3 DNA: TGTGCCAGCAGCTCTGGAACCCTCAGGGGACGAGGAGATACGCAGTATTTT

D gene: .
V gene: TRBV12-5
clone size: .
J gene: TRBJ2-2
CDR3 protein: CASGLVRTGQNTGELFF
CDR3 DNA: TGTGCTAGTGGTTTGGTAAGGACGGGACAGAACACCGGGGAGCTGTTTTTT

D gene: TRBD1
V gene: TRBV6-1
clone size: once
J gene: TRBJ1-2
CDR3 protein: CASSDRVFYGYTF
CDR3 DNA: TGTGCCAGCAGCGACAGGGTTTTTTATGGCTACACCTTC

D gene: .
V gene: TRBV7-9
clone size: .
J gene: TRBJ1-1
CDR3 protein: CASSPRGGDTEAFF
CDR3 DNA: TGTGCCAGCAGCCCCAGGGGTGGGGACACTGAAGCTTTCTTT

D gene: TRBD2
V gene: TRBV6-5
clone size: .
J gene: TRBJ2-2
CDR3 protein: CASSRDYLSAGELFF
CDR3 DNA: TGTGCCAGCAGCAGGGACTACCTTAGCGCCGGGGAGCTGTTTTTT

D gene: .
V gene: TRBV6-1
clone size: .
J gene: TRBJ1-2
CDR3 protein: CASSEAPGGHYGYTF
CDR3 DNA: TGTGCCAGCAGTGAAGCGCCGGGGGGCCACTATGGCTACACCTTC

D gene: .
V gene: TRBV2
clone size: .
J gene: TRBJ1-4
CDR3 protein: CASSLQGINEKLFF
CDR3 DNA: TGTGCCAGCAGCCTCCAGGGGATTAATGAAAAACTGTTTTTT

D gene: TRBD2
V gene: TRBV7-7
clone size: once
J gene: TRBJ2-3
CDR3 protein: CASSPWTSGTDTQYF
CDR3 DNA: TGTGCCAGCAGTCCATGGACTAGCGGGACAGATACGCAGTATTTT

D gene: .
V gene: TRBV7-6
clone size: .
J gene: TRBJ2-5
CDR3 protein: CASSLQYQETQYF
CDR3 DNA: TGTGCCAGCAGCTTACAGTACCAAGAGACCCAGTACTTC

D gene: .
V gene: TRBV4-1
clone size: once
J gene: TRBJ2-7
CDR3 protein: CASSPILQGYEQYF
CDR3 DNA: TGCGCCAGCAGCCCCATCTTACAGGGCTACGAGCAGTACTTC

D gene: .
V gene: TRBV6-1
clone size: once
J gene: TRBJ2-7
CDR3 protein: CASSGQMETEQYF
CDR3 DNA: TGTGCCAGCAGTGGGCAAATGGAGACCGAGCAGTACTTC

D gene: .
V gene: TRBV9
clone size: .
J gene: TRBJ2-1
CDR3 protein: CASSVVGVATDTYNEQFF
CDR3 DNA: TGTGCCAGCAGCGTAGTAGGGGTGGCCACTGATACCTACAATGAGCAGTTCTTC

D gene: TRBD2
V gene: TRBV6-1
clone size: .
J gene: TRBJ2-3
CDR3 protein: CASIISGALGDTQYF
CDR3 DNA: TGTGCCAGCATTATAAGCGGGGCGTTGGGTGATACGCAGTATTTT

D gene: TRBD2
V gene: TRBV4-2
clone size: .
J gene: TRBJ2-1
CDR3 protein: CASLRLAGGGEQFF
CDR3 DNA: TGTGCCAGCTTACGACTAGCGGGAGGGGGTGAGCAGTTCTTC

D gene: TRBD2
V gene: TRBV6-5
clone size: .
J gene: TRBJ2-3
CDR3 protein: CASSSSGLAGDTQYF
CDR3 DNA: TGTGCCAGCAGTTCCTCAGGACTAGCGGGGGATACGCAGTATTTT

D gene: .
V gene: TRBV4-1
clone size: once
J gene: TRBJ1-5
CDR3 protein: CASSRQGLVLRNQPQHF
CDR3 DNA: TGCGCCAGCAGCCGCCAGGGGTTAGTCCTACGAAATCAGCCCCAGCATTTT

D gene: TRBD2
V gene: TRBV5-6
clone size: .
J gene: TRBJ2-7
CDR3 protein: CASSPTVRDYSYEQYF
CDR3 DNA: TGTGCCAGCAGCCCTACCGTCCGGGACTATTCCTACGAGCAGTACTTC

D gene: .
V gene: TRBV6-5
clone size: .
J gene: TRBJ2-7
CDR3 protein: CASSADLPGHAEQYF
CDR3 DNA: TGTGCCAGCAGTGCGGACTTACCCGGGCACGCCGAGCAGTACTTC

D gene: .
V gene: TRBV27
clone size: .
J gene: TRBJ1-4
CDR3 protein: CASRTQKPNEKLFF
CDR3 DNA: TGTGCCAGCAGAACCCAGAAACCTAATGAAAAACTGTTTTTT

D gene: .
V gene: TRBV7-9
clone size: .
J gene: TRBJ2-7
CDR3 protein: CASSSYEWEQYF
CDR3 DNA: TGTGCCAGCAGCTCTTACGAGTGGGAGCAGTACTTC

D gene: TRBD1
V gene: TRBV7-9
clone size: .
J gene: TRBJ2-3
CDR3 protein: CASSVQGAYTQYF
CDR3 DNA: TGTGCCAGCAGCGTACAGGGGGCCTATACGCAGTATTTT

D gene: TRBD1
V gene: TRBV5-4
clone size: .
J gene: TRBJ1-1
CDR3 protein: CASSFTGTAEAFF
CDR3 DNA: TGTGCCAGCAGTTTTACCGGGACAGCTGAAGCTTTCTTT

D gene: TRBD2
V gene: TRBV13
clone size: .
J gene: TRBJ2-3
CDR3 protein: CASSQSGGFGDTQYF
CDR3 DNA: TGTGCCAGCAGCCAGAGCGGGGGGTTCGGAGATACGCAGTATTTT

D gene: .
V gene: TRBV29-1
clone size: .
J gene: TRBJ2-1
CDR3 protein: CSVEGGRTISYNEQFF
CDR3 DNA: TGCAGCGTTGAGGGTGGGAGGACGATCTCCTACAATGAGCAGTTCTTC

D gene: .
V gene: TRBV19
clone size: .
J gene: TRBJ2-7
CDR3 protein: CASSIVPGNYEQYF
CDR3 DNA: TGTGCCAGTAGTATAGTTCCGGGGAACTACGAGCAGTACTTC

D gene: .
V gene: TRBV6-5
clone size: .
J gene: TRBJ2-7
CDR3 protein: CASSYSTGFPYEQYF
CDR3 DNA: TGTGCCAGCAGTTACTCGACAGGATTCCCCTACGAGCAGTACTTC

D gene: TRBD1
V gene: TRBV7-8
clone size: .
J gene: TRBJ2-7
CDR3 protein: CASSLEGTATYEQYF
CDR3 DNA: TGTGCCAGCAGCTTAGAGGGGACAGCAACCTACGAGCAGTACTTC

D gene: TRBD1
V gene: TRBV5-1
clone size: .
J gene: TRBJ2-3
CDR3 protein: CASSFMGQGSDTQYF
CDR3 DNA: TGCGCCAGCAGCTTCATGGGACAGGGCTCAGATACGCAGTATTTT

D gene: TRBD1
V gene: TRBV6-1
clone size: .
J gene: TRBJ2-1
CDR3 protein: CASSLQGAREQFF
CDR3 DNA: TGTGCCAGCAGCCTCCAGGGGGCTCGGGAGCAGTTCTTC

D gene: TRBD1
V gene: TRBV4-2
clone size: .
J gene: TRBJ1-2
CDR3 protein: CASSQDRGDGYTF
CDR3 DNA: TGTGCCAGCAGCCAGGACAGGGGGGATGGCTACACCTTC

D gene: .
V gene: TRBV5-1
clone size: .
J gene: TRBJ1-3
CDR3 protein: CASSLVSGRVDTIYF
CDR3 DNA: TGCGCCAGCAGCTTGGTTTCGGGCAGGGTTGACACCATATATTTT

D gene: TRBD1
V gene: TRBV5-4
clone size: .
J gene: TRBJ1-2
CDR3 protein: CASSFLVGTGNYGYTF
CDR3 DNA: TGTGCCAGCAGCTTCTTAGTTGGGACAGGGAACTATGGCTACACCTTC

D gene: TRBD1
V gene: TRBV5-4
clone size: .
J gene: TRBJ2-7
CDR3 protein: CASSFRGIGYEQYF
CDR3 DNA: TGTGCCAGCAGCTTCAGGGGGATTGGGTACGAGCAGTACTTC

D gene: TRBD2
V gene: TRBV18
clone size: .
J gene: TRBJ2-1
CDR3 protein: CASSPPSGTYNEQFF
CDR3 DNA: TGTGCCAGCTCACCACCGAGCGGGACCTACAATGAGCAGTTCTTC

D gene: .
V gene: TRBV2
clone size: .
J gene: TRBJ1-2
CDR3 protein: CASSSATAYGYTF
CDR3 DNA: TGTGCCAGCAGCTCCGCGACAGCTTATGGCTACACCTTC

D gene: .
V gene: TRBV6-5
clone size: .
J gene: TRBJ2-7
CDR3 protein: CASSPRVRGEQYF
CDR3 DNA: TGTGCCAGCAGTCCCCGGGTGCGGGGCGAGCAGTACTTC

D gene: .
V gene: TRBV15
clone size: .
J gene: TRBJ2-7
CDR3 protein: CATSRQGLYEQYF
CDR3 DNA: TGTGCCACCAGCAGACAGGGGTTATACGAGCAGTACTTC

D gene: .
V gene: TRBV7-8
clone size: .
J gene: TRBJ1-2
CDR3 protein: CASSKAGSYGYTF
CDR3 DNA: TGTGCCAGCAGCAAAGCAGGATCCTATGGCTACACCTTC

D gene: TRBD1
V gene: TRBV27
clone size: .
J gene: TRBJ2-7
CDR3 protein: CASSRVTGAPRLYEQYF
CDR3 DNA: TGTGCCAGCAGTAGGGTAACAGGGGCCCCTCGTCTCTACGAGCAGTACTTC

D gene: TRBD1
V gene: TRBV5-4
clone size: .
J gene: TRBJ2-7
CDR3 protein: CASSSGQGYEQYF
CDR3 DNA: TGTGCCAGCAGCTCGGGACAGGGGTACGAGCAGTACTTC

D gene: TRBD1
V gene: TRBV5-4
clone size: .
J gene: TRBJ1-4
CDR3 protein: CASSLDGTATNEKLFF
CDR3 DNA: TGTGCCAGCAGCTTGGACGGGACAGCAACTAATGAAAAACTGTTTTTT

D gene: TRBD2
V gene: TRBV11-2
clone size: .
J gene: TRBJ2-5
CDR3 protein: CASSLLAGGTKTQYF
CDR3 DNA: TGTGCCAGCAGCTTACTAGCGGGAGGGACCAAGACCCAGTACTTC

D gene: TRBD1
V gene: TRBV28
clone size: .
J gene: TRBJ2-4
CDR3 protein: CASTPGQGDIQYF
CDR3 DNA: TGTGCCAGCACGCCGGGACAGGGAGACATTCAGTACTTC

D gene: TRBD1
V gene: TRBV7-9
clone size: .
J gene: TRBJ1-1
CDR3 protein: CASSFRQGAGYTEAFF
CDR3 DNA: TGTGCCAGCAGCTTTAGACAGGGGGCGGGCTACACTGAAGCTTTCTTT